This T cell receptor (beta chain) was profiled in a study of Ad26.COV2.S vaccination and SARS-CoV-2 variants. Sequencing was performed with immunoSEQ multiplex PCR; in TCRdb, only in-frame clones are kept and a portion is missing. This sample has fewer than 600,000 clones, with approximately 90% found just once. This clone was seen just once. Treatment given: about 20 received Ad26.COV2.S at low or high dose, single or two shots; roughly five received placebo; per-sample allocation not given. Each sample was drawn 63 days after the first injection (of vaccine or placebo). The receptor was isolated from a person aged 18-60 years who received the Ad26.COV2.S COVID-19 vaccine or a placebo. The material sequenced was peripheral blood, taken in a trial of Ad26.COV2.S vaccine versus placebo.

The CDR3 here is CASSPEETGSAGNTIYF. The DNA for the CDR3 is TGCGCCAGCAGTCCAGAAGAGACAGGTTCTGCGGGAAACACCATATATTTT. The chain joins TRBV23-1 to TRBJ1-3; tentatively, D is TRBD1 (6 bases). TRBV23-1 is given ORF status, its function remaining uncertain. The CDR3 is made up of 17 amino acids. V lost 4 bases and J lost 4, with 20 bases in between.